The source of this T cell receptor (beta chain) is a study of shared clonotypes between healthy human individuals. General study results and limits: Relative to their counterparts shared across all four donors, non-shared clonotypes exhibited diminished generation probabilities.

Deep-level assay runs were performed. Per the original data handling: Filtering differed because ImmunoSEQ produced junction-only sequences that carried no quality scores. The table came from immunoSEQ multiplex PCR; TCRdb's copy has only in-frame clones and leaves some out. V, J and clone size reflect that table, while D and trimming were determined from the DNA. The data hold about 680,000 clones, with 55% to 85% observed a single time. V lost 4 bases, J lost 3 bases, and 9 bases lay in between. CDR3 length: 13 amino acids. Germline values: CDR1 KGHSH, CDR2 LQKENI. A split of CD4+ cells into CD45RA+ naive and CD45RA-negative memory subsets was performed. This clone was seen only a few times. Its antigen is as yet unknown.

The receptor's source is a woman younger than 45 in good health. The chain combines TRBV18 with TRBJ1-1; D is unclear. The sample was memory CD4+ T cells sorted from blood. Specified subset: CD45RA-negative fraction. CDR3 sequence reads: CASSLQLDTEAFF. CDR3 in DNA: TGTGCCAGCTCACTACAGTTGGACACTGAAGCTTTCTTT.